The rows below give T cell receptor beta chains drawn from one sample of a study of PD-1 blockade in classical Hodgkin lymphoma. The method was immunoSEQ multiplex PCR; TCRdb's version includes in-frame clones alone and lacks a portion of them. Here the sample spans tens of thousands of clones, about 80% being singletons. The material sequenced was peripheral blood mononuclear cells (PBMCs), taken before the fourth cycle of nivolumab. The receptors derive from a human donor with classical Hodgkin lymphoma. Each CDR3 is given with its conserved first and last residue. The D gene is left open where the match is weak. Some rows have no size entry. The others give once, few or many, or a class for an expanded clone.

abundance	v_gene	j_gene	d_gene	CDR3aa	CDR3nt
few	TRBV19	TRBJ1-2	-	CASSIWGLEGSYTF	TGTGCCAGTAGTATTTGGGGACTAGAGGGAAGCTACACCTTC
few	TRBV7-3	TRBJ1-1	TRBD1	CASTVTQGTEAFF	TGTGCCAGCACCGTGACACAGGGGACTGAAGCTTTCTTT
-	TRBV5-1	TRBJ2-3	TRBD2	CASSLMTSGGLNTDTQYF	TGCGCCAGCAGCTTGATGACTAGCGGGGGCCTTAATACAGATACGCAGTATTTT
-	TRBV23-1	TRBJ2-7	TRBD2	CASSHPGHRTRTYEQYF	TGCGCCAGCAGTCACCCCGGTCACCGGACTAGAACCTACGAGCAGTACTTC
-	TRBV2	TRBJ2-7	-	CASSDSSYEQYF	TGTGCCAGCAGTGACTCCTCCTACGAGCAGTACTTC
once	TRBV6-1	TRBJ2-2	-	CASSEALGVTGELFF	TGTGCCAGCAGTGAAGCGCTCGGGGTCACCGGGGAGCTGTTTTTT
-	TRBV9	TRBJ1-6	-	CASSSLGVVNSPLHF	TGTGCCAGCAGCTCCCTGGGGGTGGTTAATTCACCCCTCCACTTT
once	TRBV12-5	TRBJ1-6	TRBD1	CASGSTGSSYNSPLHF	TGTGCTAGTGGCTCGACAGGGAGCTCCTATAATTCACCCCTCCACTTT
-	TRBV25-1	TRBJ2-7	-	CASSEGYGNEQYF	TGTGCCAGCAGTGAAGGGTACGGAAACGAGCAGTACTTC
-	TRBV13	TRBJ1-4	TRBD1	CASSGDRGLQEKLFF	TGTGCCAGCAGCGGGGACAGGGGGCTTCAAGAAAAACTGTTTTTT
once	TRBV15	TRBJ1-6	-	CATSREGNNSPLHF	TGTGCCACCAGCAGAGAGGGGAATAATTCACCCCTCCACTTT
-	TRBV19	TRBJ1-6	-	CASSILGTGNSPLHF	TGTGCCAGTAGTATTCTGGGAACGGGTAATTCACCCCTCCACTTT
-	TRBV11-2	TRBJ1-1	-	CASSLGGSPQAFF	TGTGCCAGCAGCTTAGGGGGTAGCCCTCAAGCTTTCTTT
once	TRBV28	TRBJ1-5	TRBD1	CASSVTGENQPQHF	TGTGCCAGCAGTGTTACAGGGGAGAATCAGCCCCAGCATTTT
-	TRBV19	TRBJ1-1	TRBD1	CASSIQGALWPRGPPNTEAFF	TGTGCCAGTAGTATTCAGGGGGCGCTTTGGCCTAGAGGTCCTCCGAACACTGAAGCTTTCTTT
few	TRBV5-3	TRBJ2-2	TRBD1	CARSLGRTGKTGELFF	TGTGCCAGAAGCTTGGGGAGGACAGGGAAAACCGGGGAGCTGTTTTTT
-	TRBV9	TRBJ1-1	TRBD1	CASSGQGSPSSPNTEAFF	TGTGCCAGCAGCGGACAGGGATCCCCTTCATCCCCGAACACTGAAGCTTTCTTT
-	TRBV7-2	TRBJ2-2	TRBD2	CASSSRGLAAGELFF	TGTGCCAGCAGCTCCCGGGGACTAGCGGCCGGGGAGCTGTTTTTT
-	TRBV5-1	TRBJ2-5	-	CASSHLTPGQQETQYF	TGCGCCAGCAGCCACTTAACCCCGGGACAACAAGAGACCCAGTACTTC
few	TRBV5-5	TRBJ1-2	-	CASSLAVGGDYGYTF	TGTGCCAGCAGCTTGGCGGTAGGGGGAGACTATGGCTACACCTTC
-	TRBV6-5	TRBJ2-7	TRBD1	CASSPGQRYEQYF	TGTGCCAGCAGTCCGGGACAGCGGTACGAGCAGTACTTC
-	TRBV11-2	TRBJ1-2	-	CASTSTTRAVYGYTF	TGTGCCAGCACCTCTACAACCAGGGCTGTCTATGGCTACACCTTC
-	TRBV20-1	TRBJ2-7	-	CSASGSREQYF	TGCAGTGCTAGTGGCAGCCGCGAGCAGTACTTC
-	TRBV27	TRBJ2-7	-	CASSLGSPYEQYF	TGTGCCAGCAGTTTGGGTTCCCCCTACGAGCAGTACTTC
-	TRBV7-9	TRBJ2-7	-	CASSPRGPYEQYF	TGTGCCAGCAGCCCGCGGGGGCCCTACGAGCAGTACTTC
-	TRBV18	TRBJ2-2	-	CASSPERTGELFF	TGTGCCAGCTCACCCGAGCGGACCGGGGAGCTGTTTTTT
-	TRBV4-2	TRBJ2-3	TRBD2	CASSQVAASGGEDTQYF	TGTGCCAGCAGCCAAGTCGCGGCTAGCGGAGGGGAAGATACGCAGTATTTT
-	TRBV7-8	TRBJ2-3	TRBD2	CASSSRTSGGYTDTQYF	TGTGCCAGCAGCTCGAGGACTAGCGGGGGGTATACAGATACGCAGTATTTT
once	TRBV7-8	TRBJ1-6	TRBD1	CASSLRQGPLHF	TGTGCCAGCAGCTTGCGACAGGGGCCCCTCCACTTT
-	TRBV29-1	TRBJ1-4	-	CSVVGGTNEKLFF	TGCAGCGTTGTGGGGGGGACTAATGAAAAACTGTTTTTT
once	TRBV6-5	TRBJ2-3	TRBD1	CASSVDRATDTQYF	TGTGCCAGCAGTGTAGACAGGGCCACAGATACGCAGTATTTT
-	TRBV28	TRBJ2-7	TRBD1	CAILRSGQGYEQYF	TGTGCCATCCTCCGGAGTGGACAGGGCTACGAGCAGTACTTC
-	TRBV7-8	TRBJ2-7	TRBD1	CASSLGVRTGTYEQYF	TGTGCCAGCAGCCTAGGGGTCAGGACAGGTACCTACGAGCAGTACTTC
-	TRBV28	TRBJ1-2	-	CASSFRGRYGYTF	TGTGCCAGCAGTTTTAGGGGCCGCTATGGCTACACCTTC
-	TRBV7-9	TRBJ1-2	TRBD1	CASSSWDREGYGYTF	TGTGCCAGCAGCTCTTGGGACAGGGAAGGCTATGGCTACACCTTC
-	TRBV5-1	TRBJ1-1	-	CASSSPPGAEAFF	TGCGCCAGCAGCTCCCCACCGGGCGCTGAAGCTTTCTTT
-	TRBV6-1	TRBJ2-5	-	CASSEYHGETQYF	TGTGCCAGCAGTGAATACCACGGAGAGACCCAGTACTTC